The 24 T cell receptor beta chains listed next were all sequenced from one sample in a study of blood T cell repertoires in COVID-19. Clones were sequenced by immunoSEQ multiplex PCR, and TCRdb holds only the in-frame ones, with some missing. In the table there are approximately 150,000 clones, more than 75% of which are singletons. The sequencing sample was made of peripheral blood. The receptor set was obtained from a human donor with acute or convalescent COVID-19. The donor label of this sample is uncertain.

This clone was seen a handful of times. V is TRBV24-1 and J is TRBJ2-1; D is perhaps TRBD1 (5 bases). The CDR3 is 16 amino acids. Trimming took off 1 base at V and 0 bases at J, with 9 bases between the two ends. In germline, CDR1 is KGHDR, CDR2 SFDVKD. CDR3 nucleotides: TGTGCCACCAGTGATTTCCAGGGTTTCTCCTACAATGAGCAGTTCTTC. The encoded protein is CATSDFQGFSYNEQFF.

This clone showed up just once. This chain joins TRBV14 and TRBJ1-2; 11 positions agree with TRBD1. The trim removed 2 bases at V and 8 bases at J, leaving 4 bases unmatched. Germline assignment: CDR1 SGHDN and CDR2 FVKESK. This CDR3 is 14 amino acids long. In nucleotides, the CDR3 is TGTGCCAGCAGCCAATGGACAGGGGGCCTCGGCTACACCTTC. Translated: CASSQWTGGLGYTF.

This clone has just a few counts. V usage is TRBV19 and J usage is TRBJ1-5; TRBD1 might be the D (6 bases). Trimming shortened V by 7 bases and J by 6 bases, and 16 bases separated the two germline ends. CDR3 size: 14 residues. The germline V gene encodes CDR1 LNHDA and CDR2 SQIVND (reference sequence). The CDR3 region has the DNA TGTGCCAGTACCAAACAGGGATTGGGTCAGCCCCAGCATTTT. Translated: CASTKQGLGQPQHF.

This chain links TRBV5-6 with TRBJ2-4; 10 bases are shared with TRBD1. With 4 bases clipped from V and 4 bases from J, the junction kept 5 bases outside the gene matches. Germline CDR1 is SGHDT and CDR2 is YYEEEE. The CDR3 covers 15 residues. The CDR3 spells CASSPDRGRKNIQYF. CDR3 nucleotides: TGTGCCAGCAGCCCCGACAGGGGGCGAAAAAACATTCAGTACTTC.

Only a few counts were recorded for this clone. The J gene is TRBJ2-7, the V gene TRBV24-1; TRBD2 aligns across 8 bases. From germline, CDR1 is KGHDR and CDR2 SFDVKD. The V and J ends lost 5 bases and 6 bases, in that order; junction bases with no gene match: 26. The CDR3 covers 20 residues. The CDR3 loop reads CATSVPVGGRPPRGNFEQYV. The CDR3 DNA follows: TGTGCCACCAGTGTACCCGTGGGCGGGAGGCCTCCACGAGGTAACTTCGAGCAGTACGTC.

This chain connects TRBV19 to TRBJ2-2; maybe TRBD2 (5 bases). The V end was cut by 5 bases, the J end by 4 bases, with 17 bases between. The CDR3 length is 16 residues. Germline V gives CDR1 LNHDA, CDR2 SQIVND (reference sequence). CDR3 residues: CASSGLVNRGTGELFF. CDR3 nucleotides: TGTGCCAGTAGTGGGCTTGTAAACCGGGGCACCGGGGAGCTGTTTTTT. Based on the CDR3 plus reference TRBV19 and TRBJ2-2, the full variable domain is DGGITQSPKYLFRKEGQNVTLSCEQNLNHDAMYWYRQDPGQGLRLIYYSQIVNDFQKGDIAEGYSVSREKKESFPLTVTSAQKNPTAFYLCASSGLVNRGTGELFFGEGSRLTVL.

This clone came up a few times. V usage is TRBV11-2 and J usage is TRBJ2-1, with TRBD2 matching over 12 bases. The germline V gene has CDR1 SGHAT and CDR2 FQNNGV. The CDR3 has 15 residues. The V gene end was trimmed by 5 bases and the J gene end by 4 bases; junction bases not matched to a gene: 3. In DNA form, the CDR3 reads TGTGCCAGCAGCGAGGGACTAGCGGGTTACAATGAGCAGTTCTTC. Translating it yields CASSEGLAGYNEQFF.

This chain joins TRBV2 and TRBJ1-2, with 8 bases matching TRBD1. CDR1 is SNHLY and CDR2 is FYNNEI in the germline V gene. V was pared by 5 bases and J by 8 bases, with 10 bases of the junction left unmatched. This CDR3 is 14 amino acids long. The CDR3 is CASSRDRSAGGYTF. For the CDR3, the DNA is TGTGCCAGCAGTCGGGACAGGAGCGCGGGAGGCTACACCTTC.

This clone was detected only a few times. The CDR3 bases are TGTGCCAGCAGCCAAGATCCAGGACAGGGTTATGGCTACACCTTC. This gives the protein CASSQDPGQGYGYTF. The chain links TRBV4-2 to TRBJ1-2; 8 bases match TRBD1. The germline V gene encodes CDR1 LGHNA and CDR2 YNFKEQ. CDR3 length: 15 amino acids. V gave up 0 bases and J gave up 5 bases; unmatched junction bases: 5.

The chain is built from TRBV11-2 and TRBJ2-6; maybe TRBD1 (5 bases). CDR1 and CDR2 from the germline V gene are SGHAT and FQNNGV. The germline V and J ends were trimmed by 1 base and 0 bases, with 13 bases remaining between them. The CDR3 length is 18 residues. The DNA for the CDR3 is TGTGCCAGCAGCTTAGGGTTCCAGGGTTCCTCTGGGGCCAACGTCCTGACTTTC. Amino acids: CASSLGFQGSSGANVLTF.

CDR3 sequence (DNA): TGTGCCAGCAGCTCGACCAGGACAGGGAGGTATCGCTACACCTTC. As protein: CASSSTRTGRYRYTF. This chain links TRBV5-6 with TRBJ1-2, with 8 nucleotides matching TRBD1. This CDR3 comprises 15 residues. J gave up 9 bases and V 3 bases, and 13 bases lay outside the gene matches. CDR1 SGHDT and CDR2 YYEEEE come from the germline V gene.

DNA for the CDR3: TGTGCCAGCAGCTTAGCCGGGACAGGGGGCCGAACTGAAGCTTTCTTT. This translates into CASSLAGTGGRTEAFF. The chain couples TRBV11-2 to TRBJ1-1; TRBD1 matches 12 bases. Germline-derived CDR1 and CDR2 are SGHAT and FQNNGV. The junction had 5 bases not matched to a gene; V was cut back by 1 base and J by 5 bases. CDR3 length equals 16 residues.

The chain employs TRBV7-6 and TRBJ1-2, with D possibly matching TRBD1 (5 bases). The V gene lost 0 bases and the J gene lost 7 bases, with 12 bases spanning the gap. This CDR3 comprises 14 residues. Germline V gene data show CDR1 as SGHVS and CDR2 as FNYEAQ. The chain's CDR3 is CASSLAYRGSGYTF. In nucleotides, the CDR3 is TGTGCCAGCAGCTTAGCATATAGGGGTAGTGGCTACACCTTC.

The V and J genes are TRBV5-1 and TRBJ2-7, with D maybe TRBD2 (5 bases). CDR3 length: 15 residues. The ends were cut back, 0 bases at V and 0 bases at J, with 10 bases in the middle. In germline, CDR1 is SGHRS, CDR2 YFSETQ. CDR3 DNA: TGCGCCAGCAGCTTGGCCGGGGTTGGCTCCTACGAGCAGTACTTC. Residues: CASSLAGVGSYEQYF.

The V and J genes are TRBV30 and TRBJ1-4; D call uncertain. This CDR3 contains 13 residues. Trimming pared 4 bases from V and 8 bases from J, leaving 14 bases between. In germline, CDR1 is GTSNPN, CDR2 SVGIG (reference sequence). CDR3 sequence: CAWTAGRKEKLFF. In DNA form, the CDR3 reads TGTGCCTGGACAGCGGGAAGGAAGGAAAAACTGTTTTTT.

V gene TRBV3-1 (or the pseudogene TRBV3-2) combines with J gene TRBJ1-2; D uncertain. The CDR3 has 13 residues. V shed 1 base and J shed 8 bases, with 11 bases lying between them. Germline V CDR1 and CDR2: LGHDT, YNNKEL (reference sequence). CDR3 sequence reads: CASSQGRVSGYTF. DNA for the CDR3: TGTGCCAGCAGCCAAGGGAGGGTGTCAGGCTACACCTTC.

This chain joins TRBV28 and TRBJ2-7; 7 nucleotides match TRBD1. J gave up 2 bases and V 2 bases, and 9 bases lay outside the gene matches. Germline V gene sequence: CDR1 MDHEN, CDR2 SYDVKM. This CDR3 has 16 residues. This CDR3 is CASSLGAGTATYEQYF. As DNA, the CDR3 is TGTGCCAGCAGTTTAGGGGCAGGGACAGCAACCTACGAGCAGTACTTC. Full variable domain (remainder filled in from reference TRBV28 and TRBJ2-7): DVKVTQSSRYLVKRTGEKVFLECVQDMDHENMFWYRQDPGLGLRLIYFSYDVKMKEKGDIPEGYSVSREKKERFSLILESASTNQTSMYLCASSLGAGTATYEQYFGPGTRLTVT.

The rearrangement uses TRBV9 and TRBJ2-3; 8 nucleotides agree with TRBD2. The CDR3 extends over 14 amino acids. After removal of 4 bases from V and 4 bases from J, the junction contained 5 bases not matched to a gene. The V gene's germline CDR1 is SGDLS and CDR2 YYNGEE. Here the CDR3 reads CASSPSGSPDTQYF. The CDR3 coding sequence is TGTGCCAGCAGCCCGAGCGGGAGCCCAGATACGCAGTATTTT.

The chain carries TRBV19 and TRBJ2-3, with a possible D match to TRBD2 (6 bases). V lost 6 bases and J lost 6, with 13 bases in between. CDR3 size: 13 residues. Germline V lookup: CDR1 LNHDA, CDR2 SQIVND (reference sequence). DNA of the CDR3: TGTGCCAGTAGCCCCCAGGAGGGGGATACGCAGTATTTT. Protein: CASSPQEGDTQYF.

V usage is TRBV7-9 and J usage is TRBJ1-1; perhaps TRBD1 as D (6 bases). The germline CDR1 and CDR2 sequences are SEHNR and FQNEAQ (reference sequence). The CDR3 has 13 amino acids. The ends were cut back, 5 bases at V and 6 bases at J, with 13 bases in the middle. CDR3 sequence reads: CASSLKTGPEAFF. CDR3 DNA: TGTGCCAGCAGCCTAAAGACAGGACCTGAAGCTTTCTTT. The full variable domain, in which reference TRBV7-9 and TRBJ1-1 provide the parts outside the CDR3, is DTGVSQNPRHKITKRGQNVTFRCDPISEHNRLYWYRQTLGQGPEFLTYFQNEAQLEKSRLLSDRFSAERPKGSFSTLEIQRTEQGDSAMYLCASSLKTGPEAFFGQGTRLTVV.

V gene TRBV19 combines with J gene TRBJ1-5, with D perhaps matching TRBD1 (6 bases). Germline V CDR1 and CDR2: LNHDA, SQIVND (reference sequence). The CDR3 extends over 14 amino acids. Trimming cost V 4 bases and J 1 base, with 8 bases left between them. In DNA, the CDR3 is TGTGCCAGTAGTAGAGGACAGAGCAATCAGCCCCAGCATTTT. It specifies CASSRGQSNQPQHF.

The chain is built from TRBV24-1 and TRBJ2-5; D is possibly TRBD2 (6 bases). This CDR3 spans 13 amino acids. Per germline, CDR1 KGHDR and CDR2 SFDVKD. V lost 4 bases and J lost 9, with 14 bases in between. In DNA form, the CDR3 reads TGTGCCACCAGTGACCGGGACTCAGCGGCCCAGTACTTC. Protein: CATSDRDSAAQYF.

This clone was observed a few times. The rearrangement links TRBV6-5 to TRBJ1-2; 8 bases are a match to TRBD1. Trimming at V came to 6 bases and at J to 8 bases, leaving 8 bases not matched to a gene. Germline V lookup: CDR1 MNHEY, CDR2 SVGAGI. This CDR3 region has 13 residues. CDR3 coding DNA: TGTGCCAGCAGAAGGACAGGGACGGAGGGCTACACCTTC. Translation: CASRRTGTEGYTF.

The chain couples TRBV7-9 to TRBJ1-1, with 10 bases lining up with TRBD1. V trimming: 7 bases; J trimming: 7 bases; junction bases outside the gene matches: 9. The CDR3 has 14 residues. The V gene's germline CDR1 is SEHNR and CDR2 FQNEAQ (reference sequence). CDR3 sequence (DNA): TGTGCCAGCACCCCCGGGACAGGGGAGCTTGAAGCTTTCTTT. Residues: CASTPGTGELEAFF.